Listed below are T cell receptor beta chains from one sample, sequenced in a study of blood T cell repertoires in COVID-19. Sequencing used immunoSEQ multiplex PCR; TCRdb keeps in-frame clones, though not all of them. Altogether approximately 330,000 clones are present, 70% to 90% being singletons, with the ten largest covering roughly 4%. The sample taken for sequencing was peripheral blood. All receptors come from a woman between 50 and 59 years old with active or convalescent COVID-19. The CDR3 runs from the conserved cysteine through the conserved F or W. The order of the fields is CDR3 protein, D gene, V gene. D genes are given only for firm matches.

CASSHRVVNTGELFF NA TRBV5-1
CASRDRTSGTDTQYF TRBD2 TRBV10-2
CASSPLRPLAGQGVMPEAFF TRBD1 TRBV27
CASSYWAGGTGELFF NA TRBV6-5
CASSLLAGVYQETQYF TRBD2 TRBV7-8
CSVAGKRGTNEKLFF NA TRBV29-1
CATSAGGENSPLHF TRBD1 TRBV19
CASSLGERSGYTF NA TRBV12-3/TRBV12-4
CSVERWAGTGPFF TRBD1 TRBV29-1
CASSRGEQAIQETQYF NA TRBV18
CASTGPYEQYF NA TRBV28
CASRLNFGANYGYTF NA TRBV27
CASSLTGTGYDEQFF TRBD1 TRBV28
CASSLQETQYF NA TRBV6-6
CAISEVGGKTEAFF NA TRBV10-3
CASSQAGGPWKETQYF NA TRBV14
CATSRASGGLYNEQFF TRBD2 TRBV15
CASSQGFRTGRWTEAFF TRBD1 TRBV14
CASRSGTSTYEQYF NA TRBV19
CASSTLGGRNEKLFF NA TRBV27
CSASTSGGAPDLYTGELFF TRBD2 TRBV20-1
CASRRGQPMNTEAFF NA TRBV28
CASSNRTGRGTEAFF TRBD1 TRBV5-1
CAWGTGDSYEQYF TRBD1 TRBV30
CASSKLGTGDNEQFF TRBD1 TRBV19
CASSQVHSWNTGELFF NA TRBV3-1/TRBV3-2
CASSPFDRREGYTF NA TRBV27
CAWRTAGLNYGYTF NA TRBV30
CASSLFFPPTERDTEAFF NA TRBV27
CASSPSYTEAFF NA TRBV2
CASSIDPDSYNEQFF NA TRBV19
CASSLYTLTSGRAFNEQFF TRBD2 TRBV27
CSVAGTSVRTDTQYF TRBD2 TRBV29-1
CASSNNVARGRPRGFDEQFF TRBD2 TRBV5-1
CASSLGAGGYYTTDTQYF TRBD2 TRBV28
CASSSQPNTGELFF NA TRBV5-1
CASSYSTGNGYTF TRBD1 TRBV6-2/TRBV6-3
CASQGQGGYTF NA TRBV4-2
CASYLGGYTF NA TRBV2
CASSPTIPDSPRGYTF NA TRBV9
CAWILQGGGEAFF NA TRBV30
CASSPRGEFRYGYTF NA TRBV11-2
CASRVGGGNTEAFF NA TRBV28
CASRDRVTDTQYF TRBD1 TRBV28
CASSSRQGNTIYF NA TRBV7-3
CASSRDRGEAFF TRBD1 TRBV6-5
CATSDSSGRATDTQYF TRBD2 TRBV24-1
CATSRDLGRTTEAFF NA TRBV15
CATSQYRGGGNSPLHF TRBD1 TRBV5-4
CASRLQGFEAFF NA TRBV6-5
CASSLWALGRGDRYEQYF TRBD2 TRBV28
CASSRGQISGANVLTF TRBD1 TRBV19